This section outlines one T cell receptor beta chain sequence together with its context. The CDR3 has 18 amino acids. Germline CDR1 reads SGHRS; CDR2 reads YFSETQ. J lost 0 bases, V lost 0 bases, and 3 bases had no gene match. This entry comes from a study of T cell changes during pregnancy in multiple sclerosis. Sequenced by immunoSEQ multiplex PCR; TCRdb stores in-frame clones only, minus some. The table has 25,000 to 35,000 clones, roughly 90% seen once; the top ten hold over 3%. The rearrangement links TRBV5-1 to TRBJ2-2; 12 bases are shared with TRBD2. This material consisted of CD4+ T cells from peripheral blood mononuclear cells, taken in the first trimester of pregnancy. The sequence was obtained from a female donor in good health, enrolled as a control in a pregnancy study. The CDR3, as DNA: TGCGCCAGCAGCTTGGCACTAGCGGGGGGCCCGAACACCGGGGAGCTGTTTTTT. This encodes CASSLALAGGPNTGELFF.